A selection of T cell receptor beta chains follows, all from one sample in a study of blood T cell repertoires in COVID-19. Libraries were prepared by immunoSEQ multiplex PCR; TCRdb keeps only in-frame clonotypes and omits some of them. The data contain about 120,000 clones, roughly 86% of them singletons. The sample comprised peripheral blood. The receptors derive from a middle-aged man with acute or convalescent COVID-19. Each CDR3 is given with its conserved first and last residue. The D gene is left open where the match is weak. Not all rows give a size; the values are once, few, many and, for expanded clones, a class.

clone size	D gene	V gene	J gene	CDR3 protein	CDR3 DNA
.	TRBD1	TRBV5-5	TRBJ1-2	CASSPGQGLDTF	TGTGCCAGCAGCCCAGGACAGGGCCTTGACACCTTC
few	.	TRBV6-5	TRBJ2-1	CASSPPREWQFF	TGTGCCAGCAGTCCACCGAGGGAGTGGCAGTTCTTC
.	.	TRBV7-9	TRBJ2-2	CASDRVTGELFF	TGTGCCAGCGATCGGGTAACCGGGGAGCTGTTTTTT
.	TRBD2	TRBV6-2/TRBV6-3	TRBJ2-1	CASSYSRTSVGEQFF	TGTGCCAGCAGTTACTCCCGGACTAGCGTAGGGGAGCAGTTCTTC
.	TRBD2	TRBV6-1	TRBJ2-1	CASSEEAGGPGNEQFF	TGTGCCAGCAGTGAAGAAGCGGGAGGGCCTGGCAATGAGCAGTTCTTC
.	.	TRBV7-2	TRBJ1-1	CASSDSGHLNTEAFF	TGTGCCAGCAGCGATTCGGGACACCTGAACACTGAAGCTTTCTTT
.	TRBD1	TRBV5-6	TRBJ2-7	CASSWGQGSSYEQYF	TGTGCCAGCAGCTGGGGACAGGGAAGCTCCTACGAGCAGTACTTC
.	.	TRBV21-1	TRBJ1-6	CASSKANSPLHF	TGTGCCAGCAGCAAGGCTAATTCACCCCTCCACTTT
.	.	TRBV7-8	TRBJ1-1	CASSLARSSRTEAFF	TGTGCCAGCAGCTTAGCGCGGTCTTCCCGGACTGAAGCTTTCTTT
.	TRBD1	TRBV6-2/TRBV6-3	TRBJ2-3	CASSPPRDRGTDTQYF	TGTGCCAGCAGTCCCCCCCGGGACAGGGGCACAGATACGCAGTATTTT
.	.	TRBV6-2/TRBV6-3	TRBJ2-3	CASSYSGVDTQYF	TGTGCCAGCAGTTACTCCGGGGTGGATACGCAGTATTTT
.	TRBD2	TRBV7-9	TRBJ2-3	CASSSTSGRSDTQYF	TGTGCCAGCAGCTCGACTAGCGGGAGATCAGATACGCAGTATTTT
.	.	TRBV29-1	TRBJ1-3	CSVGAGSGNTIYF	TGCAGCGTTGGCGCGGGGTCTGGAAACACCATATATTTT
.	.	TRBV6-5	TRBJ1-2	CASRRAGQPRGYTF	TGTGCCAGCAGGAGAGCTGGCCAACCGAGGGGCTACACCTTC
.	.	TRBV5-1	TRBJ2-1	CASSLEPVNEQFF	TGCGCCAGCAGCTTGGAGCCTGTGAATGAGCAGTTCTTC
few	.	TRBV27	TRBJ2-7	CASSLGAAPGEQYF	TGTGCCAGCAGTTTAGGGGCAGCCCCGGGCGAGCAGTACTTC
.	.	TRBV15	TRBJ1-1	CATSRALGGDLTAFF	TGTGCCACCAGCAGAGCCCTAGGAGGGGACCTAACGGCTTTCTTT
.	.	TRBV30	TRBJ1-4	CAWSATVTNEKLFF	TGTGCCTGGAGTGCCACGGTAACTAATGAAAAACTGTTTTTT
once	.	TRBV7-7	TRBJ2-3	CASSSSGGSADTQYF	TGTGCTAGCAGCTCCTCAGGGGGGTCAGCAGATACGCAGTATTTT
.	TRBD2	TRBV5-6	TRBJ2-2	CASGYGPSGNTGELFF	TGTGCCAGCGGATATGGCCCTAGCGGTAACACCGGGGAGCTGTTTTTT
few	TRBD1	TRBV29-1	TRBJ1-1	CSVRTGNTEAFF	TGCAGCGTAAGGACAGGGAACACTGAAGCTTTCTTT
.	.	TRBV30	TRBJ2-7	CAWSWREGGGYEQYF	TGTGCCTGGAGTTGGCGGGAAGGGGGCGGATACGAGCAGTACTTC
once	.	TRBV5-8	TRBJ1-2	CASSLDPGKYGYTF	TGTGCCAGCAGCTTGGACCCAGGGAAGTATGGCTACACCTTC
.	TRBD2	TRBV9	TRBJ2-1	CANTLAGGTYNEQFF	TGTGCCAACACACTAGCGGGGGGCACCTACAATGAGCAGTTCTTC
.	TRBD1	TRBV19	TRBJ1-2	CASSTRTGDVLNYGYTF	TGTGCCAGTAGTACCCGGACAGGGGACGTGCTTAACTATGGCTACACCTTC
.	TRBD2	TRBV7-8	TRBJ2-5	CASSPSPTSAFQETQYF	TGTGCCAGCAGCCCGAGTCCGACTAGCGCTTTCCAAGAGACCCAGTACTTC
.	.	TRBV4-1	TRBJ2-2	CASSQGAGANTGELFF	TGCGCCAGCAGCCAAGGCGCAGGGGCTAACACCGGGGAGCTGTTTTTT
.	.	TRBV27	TRBJ2-3	CASSPFWGGTDTQYF	TGTGCCAGCAGCCCCTTTTGGGGGGGCACAGATACGCAGTATTTT
.	.	TRBV7-6	TRBJ2-7	CASSLKAYEQYF	TGTGCCAGCAGCCTAAAAGCGTACGAGCAGTACTTC
.	.	TRBV29-1	TRBJ2-1	CSVPTPSDPYNEQFF	TGCAGCGTTCCCACCCCAAGCGACCCCTACAATGAGCAGTTCTTC
.	.	TRBV20-1	TRBJ2-1	CSASTDFYNEQFF	TGCAGTGCTAGTACGGACTTTTACAATGAGCAGTTCTTC
.	.	TRBV5-4	TRBJ1-3	CASSFREGNTIYF	TGTGCCAGCAGCTTCAGGGAAGGAAACACCATATATTTT
.	TRBD1	TRBV5-1	TRBJ1-3	CASSSDRGADTIYF	TGCGCCAGCAGCTCGGACAGGGGGGCGGACACCATATATTTT
.	TRBD2	TRBV5-4	TRBJ2-3	CASSLSGGTTDTQYF	TGTGCCAGCAGCTTGTCCGGGGGGACCACAGATACGCAGTATTTT
.	.	TRBV5-1	TRBJ1-2	CASSRGDYGYTF	TGCGCCAGCAGTAGGGGTGACTATGGCTACACCTTC
.	.	TRBV7-2	TRBJ2-1	CASSLVGGVNEQFF	TGTGCCAGCAGCTTAGTAGGAGGGGTTAATGAGCAGTTCTTC